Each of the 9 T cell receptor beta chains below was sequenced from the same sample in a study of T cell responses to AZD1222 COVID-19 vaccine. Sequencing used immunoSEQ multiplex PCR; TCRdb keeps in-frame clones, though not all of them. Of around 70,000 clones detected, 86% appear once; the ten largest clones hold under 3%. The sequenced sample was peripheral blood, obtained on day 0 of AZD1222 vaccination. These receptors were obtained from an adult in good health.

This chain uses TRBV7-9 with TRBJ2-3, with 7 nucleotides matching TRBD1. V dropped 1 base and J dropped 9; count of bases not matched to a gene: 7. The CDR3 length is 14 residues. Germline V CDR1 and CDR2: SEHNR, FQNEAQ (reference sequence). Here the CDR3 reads CASSLGRDRDTQYF. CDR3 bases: TGTGCCAGCAGCTTAGGCCGAGACAGGGACACGCAGTATTTT.

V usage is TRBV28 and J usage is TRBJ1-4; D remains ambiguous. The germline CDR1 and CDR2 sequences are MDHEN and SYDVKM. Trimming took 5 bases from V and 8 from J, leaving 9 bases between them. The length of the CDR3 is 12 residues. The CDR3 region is CASSNLGEKLFF. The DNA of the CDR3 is TGTGCCAGCAGTAATTTGGGGGAAAAACTGTTTTTT.

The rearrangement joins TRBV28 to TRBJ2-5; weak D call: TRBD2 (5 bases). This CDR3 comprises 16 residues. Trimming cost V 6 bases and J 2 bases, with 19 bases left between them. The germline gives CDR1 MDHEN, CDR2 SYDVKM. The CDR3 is CASRPTFSRDQETQYF. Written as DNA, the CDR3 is TGTGCCAGCAGGCCCACCTTCTCACGGGATCAAGAGACCCAGTACTTC.

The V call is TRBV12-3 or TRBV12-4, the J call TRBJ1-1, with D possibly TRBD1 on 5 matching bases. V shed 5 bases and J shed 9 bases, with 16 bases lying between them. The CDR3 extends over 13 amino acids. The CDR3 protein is CASSPRWGGKAFF. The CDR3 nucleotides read TGTGCCAGCAGTCCACGTTGGGGGGGAAAAGCTTTCTTT.

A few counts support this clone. The CDR3 region has the DNA TGTGCCAGCAGTTTATCAGGGGCCTACGAGCAGTACTTC. Protein: CASSLSGAYEQYF. V gene TRBV28 combines with J gene TRBJ2-7, with TRBD1 as a possible D gene (6 bases). This CDR3 region has 13 residues. Germline V lookup: CDR1 MDHEN, CDR2 SYDVKM. V was clipped by 1 base and J by 2 bases, with 6 bases between them. Full variable domain (missing parts from reference TRBV28 and TRBJ2-7): DVKVTQSSRYLVKRTGEKVFLECVQDMDHENMFWYRQDPGLGLRLIYFSYDVKMKEKGDIPEGYSVSREKKERFSLILESASTNQTSMYLCASSLSGAYEQYFGPGTRLTVT.

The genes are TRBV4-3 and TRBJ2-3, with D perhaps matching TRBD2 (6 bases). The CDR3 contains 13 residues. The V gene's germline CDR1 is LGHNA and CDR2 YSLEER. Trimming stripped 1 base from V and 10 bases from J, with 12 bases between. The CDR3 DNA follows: TGCGCCAGCAGCCAAGGGGGGGTTAGTCCGCAGTATTTT. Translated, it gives CASSQGGVSPQYF.

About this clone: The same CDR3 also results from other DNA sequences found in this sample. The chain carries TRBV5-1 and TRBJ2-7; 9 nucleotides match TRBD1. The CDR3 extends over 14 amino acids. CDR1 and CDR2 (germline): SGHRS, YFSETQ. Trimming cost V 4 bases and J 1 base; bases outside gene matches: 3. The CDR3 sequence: CASSLGQGSYEQYF. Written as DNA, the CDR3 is TGCGCCAGCAGCCTAGGACAGGGGTCCTACGAGCAGTACTTC.

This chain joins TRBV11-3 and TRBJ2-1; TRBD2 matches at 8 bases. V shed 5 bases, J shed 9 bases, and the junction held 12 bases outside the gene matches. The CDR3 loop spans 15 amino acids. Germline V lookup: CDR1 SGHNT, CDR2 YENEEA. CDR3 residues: CASSPPSGGRAEQFF. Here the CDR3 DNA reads TGTGCCAGCAGCCCACCAAGCGGGGGACGAGCTGAGCAGTTCTTC. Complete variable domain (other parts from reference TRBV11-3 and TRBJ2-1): EAGVVQSPRYKIIEKKQPVAFWCNPISGHNTLYWYLQNLGQGPELLIRYENEEAVDDSQLPKDRFSAERLKGVDSTLKIQPAELGDSAVYLCASSPPSGGRAEQFFGPGTRLTVL.

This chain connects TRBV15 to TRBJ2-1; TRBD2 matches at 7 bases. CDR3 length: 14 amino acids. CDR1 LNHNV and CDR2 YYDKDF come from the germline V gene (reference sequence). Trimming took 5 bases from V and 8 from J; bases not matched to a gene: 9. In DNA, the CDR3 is TGTGCCACCAGCTCCGGGGAGGGCTTGGATGAGCAGTTCTTC. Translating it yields CATSSGEGLDEQFF.